These 7 T cell receptor beta chains came from one sample sequenced in a study of T cells after yellow fever vaccination. One entry per CDR3 protein results from TCRdb running MiXCR on the 5' RACE reads. The table shows some 670,000 distinct CDR3 sequences, with roughly 12% occurring only once. The sample here was PBMCs, taken on the day of the yellow fever booster vaccination. The receptors were sampled from a man younger than 40 who received the YFV17D yellow fever vaccine.

CDR3 loop: CSVSRDRYEQYF. DNA for the CDR3: TGCAGCGTTAGTAGGGACCGCTACGAGCAGTACTTC. The genes are TRBV29-1 and TRBJ2-7; D may match TRBD1 or TRBD2 (5 bases each). The ends were cut back, 5 bases at V and 3 bases at J, with 11 bases in the middle. Germline V gene data show CDR1 as SQVTM and CDR2 as ANQGSEA. The CDR3 contains 12 residues.

This clonotype has a handful of counts. The chain links TRBV5-4 to TRBJ2-1; possible D gene TRBD2, 5 bases. V dropped 2 bases and J dropped 6 bases, with 15 bases sitting between them. CDR3 size: 15 residues. CDR1 and CDR2 from the germline V gene are SGHNT and YYREEE (reference sequence). DNA of the CDR3: TGTGCCAGCAGCTTCGTGGGGAGAGCGCCCAATGAGCAGTTCTTC. It specifies CASSFVGRAPNEQFF.

The chain recombines TRBV20-1 with TRBJ2-3; D is unclear. This CDR3 contains 11 residues. V dropped 5 bases and J dropped 8 bases, with 11 bases sitting between them. Germline CDR1 reads DFQATT; CDR2 reads SNEGSKA (reference sequence). The CDR3 region has the DNA TGCAGTGCTCCGGATGTGGTTACGCAGTATTTT. Residues: CSAPDVVTQYF.

This clonotype was counted many times. The chain uses TRBV28 and TRBJ2-7; TRBD2 is a possible D gene (5 bases). Germline V gene data show CDR1 as MDHEN and CDR2 as SYDVKM. The V gene lost 2 bases and the J gene lost 0 bases, with 8 bases spanning the gap. CDR3 length equals 14 residues. CDR3 bases: TGTGCCAGCAGTTTAGGAGGACTCTCCTACGAGCAGTACTTC. As protein: CASSLGGLSYEQYF.

This chain links TRBV15 with TRBJ2-6; no reliable D call. Germline values: CDR1 LNHNV, CDR2 YYDKDF (reference sequence). The CDR3 consists of 15 residues. The V end lost 1 base, the J end lost 0 bases, and 4 bases lay between the germline ends. CDR3 amino acids: CATSRAVSGANVLTF. For the CDR3, the DNA is TGTGCCACCAGCAGAGCTGTCTCTGGGGCCAACGTCCTGACTTTC.

The chain is built from TRBV20-1 and TRBJ1-2; D is undetermined. The CDR3 runs to 12 residues. V lost 1 base and J 8 bases, leaving 11 bases between the germline ends. The germline V gene encodes CDR1 DFQATT and CDR2 SNEGSKA (reference sequence). DNA for the CDR3: TGCAGTGCTAGAGTCCGGGTAGGCGGCTACACCTTC. Protein: CSARVRVGGYTF.

Remarks on this clonotype: A much bigger clone sits one base away, suggesting this may be a read error. The J gene is TRBJ2-5, the V gene TRBV7-9; D gene uncertain. Per the germline V gene, CDR1 is SEHNR and CDR2 is FQNEAQ (reference sequence). The CDR3 covers 13 residues. CDR3 nucleotides: TGTGCCAGCAGCTCGTTTAACCAAGAGATCCAGTACTTC. This translates into CASSSFNQEIQYF.